This TCR beta chain was documented in a study of T-cell memory formation after mild COVID-19. Across the whole study: For the most part, TCR clusters were specific to one donor.

The study's findings and limits: Pre-infection memory already had some responding clones, implying cross-reactive memory joined. A balance of CD4 and CD8 characterized clones contracting day 15 to 85, whereas later expanders leaned CD4+.

5'RACE primed at constant segments yielded TCR alpha and TCR beta cDNA libraries bearing sample barcodes and UMIs. TCRdb reprocessed the 5' RACE reads via MiXCR and lists one record per CDR3 protein. The sample lists a few hundred thousand distinct CDR3 sequences; about a sixth were seen once. This clonotype was found a few times. Its target is unknown. J lost 4 bases, V lost 8 bases, and 8 bases had no gene match. This CDR3 has 15 residues. Germline V lookup: CDR1 MNHEY, CDR2 SVGEGT. Sequenced input: PBMCs or a T cell subset sorted from them (not recorded which). The chain has TRBV6-2 or TRBV6-3 and TRBJ2-1; 10 bases are shared with TRBD2. The TCR originated in a man aged 18 to 30 who had mild COVID-19 (a few samples of this study predate the infection). Cell type and time point are not known. CDR3 DNA sequence: TGTGCCAGCTTCTCTCAGCGGGGGGGATACAATGAGCAGTTCTTC. Its translation is CASFSQRGGYNEQFF.